The clone carrying this T cell receptor (beta chain) was detected only once. The sample comes from a study of cytomegalovirus exposure and HLA in healthy donors. Study at large: The same platform was used for the 120 validation repertoires and the roughly 670 first-cohort repertoires, a later analysis reported.

Repertoires were generated with immunoSEQ multiplex PCR, while TCRdb's copy carries only in-frame clones and drops some. The sample has hundreds of thousands of clones; around four fifths are singletons. This CDR3 spans 16 amino acids. Germline V gene data show CDR1 as MGHRA and CDR2 as YSYEKL. The V end lost 3 bases, the J end lost 3 bases, and 18 bases lay between the germline ends. The chain joins TRBV4-1 to TRBJ2-7; D is perhaps TRBD1 (5 bases). The source of this sequence is a young woman in good health and CMV-seronegative. Sample: PBMCs. The CDR3: CASSHPPWRQGYEQYF. The CDR3 DNA reads TGCGCCAGCAGCCACCCCCCCTGGCGGCAGGGCTACGAGCAGTACTTC.